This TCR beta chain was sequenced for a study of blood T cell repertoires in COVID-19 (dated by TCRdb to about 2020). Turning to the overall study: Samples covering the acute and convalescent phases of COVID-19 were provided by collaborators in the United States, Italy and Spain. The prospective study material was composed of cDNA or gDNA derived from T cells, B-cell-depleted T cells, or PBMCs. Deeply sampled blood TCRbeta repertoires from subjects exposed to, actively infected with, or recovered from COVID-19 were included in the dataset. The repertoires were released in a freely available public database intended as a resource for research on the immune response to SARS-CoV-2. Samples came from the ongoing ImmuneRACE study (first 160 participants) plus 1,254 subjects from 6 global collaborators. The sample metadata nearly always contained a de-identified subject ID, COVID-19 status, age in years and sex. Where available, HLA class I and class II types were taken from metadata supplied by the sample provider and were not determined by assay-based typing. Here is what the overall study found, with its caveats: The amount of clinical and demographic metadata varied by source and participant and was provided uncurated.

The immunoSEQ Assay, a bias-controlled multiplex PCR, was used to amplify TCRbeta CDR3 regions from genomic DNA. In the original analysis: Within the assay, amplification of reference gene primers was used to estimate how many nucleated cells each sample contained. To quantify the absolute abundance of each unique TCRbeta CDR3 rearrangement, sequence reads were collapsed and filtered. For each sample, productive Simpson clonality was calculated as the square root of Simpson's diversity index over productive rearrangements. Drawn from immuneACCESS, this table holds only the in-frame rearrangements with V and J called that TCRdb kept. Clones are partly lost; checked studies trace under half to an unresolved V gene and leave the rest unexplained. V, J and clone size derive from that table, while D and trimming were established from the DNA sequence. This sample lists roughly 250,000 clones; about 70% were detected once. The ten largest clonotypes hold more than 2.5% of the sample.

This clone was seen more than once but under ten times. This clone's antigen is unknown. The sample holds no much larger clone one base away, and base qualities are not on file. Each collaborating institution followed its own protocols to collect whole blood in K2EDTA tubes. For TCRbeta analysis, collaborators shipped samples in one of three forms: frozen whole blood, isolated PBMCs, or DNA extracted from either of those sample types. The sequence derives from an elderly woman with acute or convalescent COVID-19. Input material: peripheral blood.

The CDR3 corresponds to CATSDLTDLQGGYTF. The nucleotides read TGTGCCACCAGTGATTTGACGGACCTCCAGGGTGGCTACACCTTC. In this chain, TRBV24-1 is recombined with TRBJ1-2; TRBD1 is a possible D gene, resting on 5 matching bases. From its cysteine to its phenylalanine, the CDR3 spans 15 amino acids. The kept DNA is CDR3 alone, 45 bases in frame from the first base. V is reduced by 0 bases and J by 7 bases, leaving a spacing of 14 bases between them. Looking up the germline V gene yields CDR1 KGHDR and CDR2 SFDVKD.